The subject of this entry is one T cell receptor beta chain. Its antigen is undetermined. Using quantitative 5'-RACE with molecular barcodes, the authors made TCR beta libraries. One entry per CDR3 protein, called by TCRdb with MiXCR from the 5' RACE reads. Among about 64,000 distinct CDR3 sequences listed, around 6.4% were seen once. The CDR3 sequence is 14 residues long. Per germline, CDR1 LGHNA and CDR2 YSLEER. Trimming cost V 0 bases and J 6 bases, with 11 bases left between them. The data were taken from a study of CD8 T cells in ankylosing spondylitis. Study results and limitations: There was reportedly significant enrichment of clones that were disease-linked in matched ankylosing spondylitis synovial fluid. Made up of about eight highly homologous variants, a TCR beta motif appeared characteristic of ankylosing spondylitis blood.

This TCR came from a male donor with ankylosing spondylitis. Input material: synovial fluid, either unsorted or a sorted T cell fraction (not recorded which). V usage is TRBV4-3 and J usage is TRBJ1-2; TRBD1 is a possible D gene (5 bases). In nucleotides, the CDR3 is TGCGCCAGCAGCCAAGATTTCAGGGTGGATGGCTACACCTTC. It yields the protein CASSQDFRVDGYTF.